The entry below gives a single T cell receptor (beta chain) sequence along with its context. Its antigen is not identified. Other nucleotide sequences in the sample specify the same CDR3. This sample stems from a study of shared clonotypes between healthy human individuals. Study-wide results and caveats: Non-shared clonotypes showed lower generation probabilities than clonotypes common to all four donors.

Deep-level settings were used for running the assay. Splitting of each subset's genomic DNA was done evenly across several immunoSEQ plates. Original analysis: Junction-only sequences without quality scores were provided by ImmunoSEQ, so filtering was different. Repertoires were generated with immunoSEQ multiplex PCR, while TCRdb's copy carries only in-frame clones and drops some. Clone size and V and J calls were adopted from that table, with D and trimming inferred from the DNA. In the table there are millions of clones, more than 80% of which are singletons. This CDR3 spans 12 amino acids. The V gene's germline CDR1 is PRHDT and CDR2 FYEKMQ (reference sequence). The V gene lost 2 bases and the J gene lost 4 bases, with 4 bases spanning the gap.

Sequencing was performed on naive CD4+ T cells sorted from blood. Regarding subset: CD45RA+ positively selected. V usage is TRBV13 and J usage is TRBJ2-3; D call uncertain. This clonotype originated in a man between 18 and 29 years old in good health. The CDR3 spells CASSLIADTQYF. DNA for the CDR3: TGTGCCAGCAGCTTAATTGCAGATACGCAGTATTTT.